The 17 T cell receptor beta chains below were found in one sample sequenced in a study of neoadjuvant anti-PD-1 for oral cavity cancer. The protocol was immunoSEQ multiplex PCR, while the TCRdb copy is restricted to in-frame clones and leaves out a portion. The top ten clones hold 3.2% of a sample with around 8,000 clones, about 62% of them seen once. Stated time point: after neoadjuvant nivolumab, at surgical resection. The sequencing used PBMCs, collected after nivolumab (anti-PD-1) treatment. The source of these receptors is a person aged 35 to 85 with oral cavity squamous cell carcinoma.

A single count supports this clone. The chain combines TRBV15 with TRBJ2-1; D is ambiguous. This CDR3 is 13 amino acids long. V was cut by 0 bases and J by 7 bases, with 7 bases left in between. Germline V gives CDR1 LNHNV, CDR2 YYDKDF (reference sequence). CDR3 bases: TGTGCCACCAGCAGAGAATCCAGGAATGAGCAGTTCTTC. Its translation: CATSRESRNEQFF. The full variable domain, with the rest looked up from reference TRBV15 and TRBJ2-1, is DAMVIQNPRYQVTQFGKPVTLSCSQTLNHNVMYWYQQKSSQAPKLLFHYYDKDFNNEADTPDNFQSRRPNTSFCFLDIRSPGLGDTAMYLCATSRESRNEQFFGPGTRLTVL.

The chain employs TRBV4-2 and TRBJ1-2; no clear D. The germline V and J ends were trimmed by 1 base and 6 bases, with 12 bases remaining between them. In germline, CDR1 is LGHNA, CDR2 YNFKEQ. This CDR3 is built from 14 residues. The CDR3 loop reads CASSQVQREDGYTF. The CDR3 DNA reads TGTGCCAGCAGCCAAGTTCAACGGGAGGATGGCTACACCTTC.

The J gene is TRBJ2-3, the V gene TRBV15; D gene ambiguous. Germline loops: CDR1 LNHNV, CDR2 YYDKDF (reference sequence). The germline V and J ends were trimmed by 0 bases and 0 bases, with 16 bases remaining between them. There are 18 residues in the CDR3. Written as DNA, the CDR3 is TGTGCCACCAGCAGAGACGCGCCATACATTTCTAGCACAGATACGCAGTATTTT. It codes for CATSRDAPYISSTDTQYF.

The chain joins TRBV19 to TRBJ2-6, with TRBD1 matching 7 bases. This CDR3 is 16 amino acids long. Germline V gene data show CDR1 as LNHDA and CDR2 as SQIVND (reference sequence). The V segment lost 7 bases and the J segment 0 bases; nucleotides outside the gene matches: 6. The CDR3 region is CASTRDRPSGANVLTF. DNA for the CDR3: TGTGCCAGTACCCGGGACAGACCCTCTGGGGCCAACGTCCTGACTTTC.

This clone has just a few counts. The rearrangement uses TRBV4-1 and TRBJ2-7, with 8 bases fitting TRBD2. The CDR3 runs 16 residues. With V trimmed by 1 base and J by 3 bases, 8 bases remained unmatched. Germline CDR1 is MGHRA and CDR2 is YSYEKL. The CDR3 loop is CASSQGQLAAGYEQYF. As DNA, the CDR3 is TGCGCCAGCAGCCAAGGCCAACTAGCGGCTGGCTACGAGCAGTACTTC.

The rearrangement uses TRBV18 and TRBJ1-5; no clear D gene. This CDR3 region has 15 residues. The germline V and J ends were trimmed by 5 bases and 1 base, with 12 bases remaining between them. Germline lookup yields CDR1 KGHSH and CDR2 LQKENI. CDR3 amino acids: CASSGIGGSNQPQHF. For the CDR3, the DNA is TGTGCCAGCTCAGGGATAGGCGGAAGCAATCAGCCCCAGCATTTT.

This clone was counted once. J is TRBJ2-5 and V is TRBV7-3, with a tentative D call TRBD1 (6 bases). This CDR3 contains 14 residues. Trimming took 0 bases from V and 3 from J, leaving 8 bases between them. Germline assignment: CDR1 SGHTA and CDR2 FQGTGA. CDR3 in DNA: TGTGCCAGCAGCTTAACTTCAGGGGAAGAGACCCAGTACTTC. The encoded protein is CASSLTSGEETQYF.

This clone was picked up one time. The chain combines TRBV14 with TRBJ1-2, with D unclear. This CDR3 region has 14 residues. Per the germline V gene, CDR1 is SGHDN and CDR2 is FVKESK. Trimming left V 1 base short and J 3 bases short, with 9 bases between. The CDR3 nucleotides read TGTGCCAGCAGCCAAGGGGGAACACACTATGGCTACACCTTC. This sequence encodes CASSQGGTHYGYTF.

This clone was found a few times. This chain joins TRBV7-8 and TRBJ1-2; D is possibly TRBD1 (6 bases). V lost 4 bases, J lost 8 bases, and 17 bases lay in between. This CDR3 comprises 14 residues. Germline CDR1 SGHVS, CDR2 FQNEAQ. In DNA, the CDR3 is TGTGCCAGCAGCTCAGCAATCCAGGGGAGAGGCTACACCTTC. It translates to CASSSAIQGRGYTF.

This clone was counted once. The V gene is TRBV6-1, the J gene TRBJ1-5; D unclear. Germline CDR1 MNHNS, CDR2 SASEGT. The CDR3 is 15 residues long. V was cut by 10 bases and J by 0 bases, with 16 bases left in between. CDR3 amino acids: CATQPRYLSNQPQHF. In DNA, the CDR3 is TGTGCCACCCAACCTAGATACCTTAGCAATCAGCCCCAGCATTTT.

The chain employs TRBV10-3 and TRBJ1-2; D is unresolved. V was clipped by 2 bases and J by 7 bases, with 11 bases between them. The length of the CDR3 is 13 residues. Germline V gene sequence: CDR1 ENHRY, CDR2 SYGVKD. DNA for the CDR3: TGTGCCATCAGTGAGGATTACTTGAGTGGCTACACCTTC. Protein product: CAISEDYLSGYTF.

The V and J genes are TRBV29-1 and TRBJ1-3; perhaps TRBD1 as D (6 bases). The CDR3 extends over 15 amino acids. Germline V gene data show CDR1 as SQVTM and CDR2 as ANQGSEA. V was shortened by 0 bases and J by 5 bases, with 14 bases between the two germline ends. The CDR3 coding sequence is TGCAGCGTTGAAGATCAGGGCAGGGGCCGAAACACCATATATTTT. It codes for CSVEDQGRGRNTIYF.

This chain links TRBV4-3 with TRBJ2-7, with 8 nucleotides matching TRBD2. The J segment lost 7 bases and the V segment lost 0 bases, leaving 8 bases of the junction unmatched. This CDR3 comprises 15 residues. CDR1 is LGHNA, CDR2 YSLEER, per germline. The chain's CDR3 is CASSQEPAGAYEQYF. In DNA, the CDR3 is TGCGCCAGCAGCCAAGAGCCAGCGGGGGCATATGAGCAGTACTTC.

This chain joins TRBV27 and TRBJ2-1; perhaps TRBD2 as D (5 bases). V shed 6 bases and J shed 8 bases, with 17 bases lying between them. The CDR3 extends over 14 amino acids. Per germline, CDR1 MNHEY and CDR2 SMNVEV (reference sequence). For the CDR3, the DNA is TGTGCCAGCAGCCCTGGACTTGATCTTGATGAGCAGTTCTTC. This sequence encodes CASSPGLDLDEQFF.

The J gene is TRBJ2-1, the V gene TRBV14; possible D gene TRBD1, 6 bases. The V end was cut by 6 bases, the J end by 7 bases, with 13 bases between. The CDR3 loop spans 13 amino acids. Per the germline V gene, CDR1 is SGHDN and CDR2 is FVKESK. CDR3 bases: TGTGCCAGCAGACCTACAGGGTCAAATGAGCAGTTCTTC. It translates to CASRPTGSNEQFF.

The chain recombines TRBV9 with TRBJ2-6, with TRBD1 identical over 8 bases. This CDR3 contains 15 residues. J was trimmed by 2 bases and V by 6 bases; bases with no gene match: 4. Per the germline V gene, CDR1 is SGDLS and CDR2 is YYNGEE. CDR3: CASTKQGAGANVLTF. CDR3 nucleotides: TGTGCCAGCACCAAACAGGGGGCTGGGGCCAACGTCCTGACTTTC.

The chain is built from TRBV25-1 and TRBJ1-2; D unclear. The ends were cut back, 6 bases at V and 1 base at J, with 24 bases in the middle. This CDR3 contains 18 residues. Germline CDR1 is MGHDK and CDR2 is SYGVNS. CDR3 nucleotides: TGTGCCAGCAGCCCGAGCATGGGTGGCCAAAGAATTAACTATGGCTACACCTTC. This gives the protein CASSPSMGGQRINYGYTF.